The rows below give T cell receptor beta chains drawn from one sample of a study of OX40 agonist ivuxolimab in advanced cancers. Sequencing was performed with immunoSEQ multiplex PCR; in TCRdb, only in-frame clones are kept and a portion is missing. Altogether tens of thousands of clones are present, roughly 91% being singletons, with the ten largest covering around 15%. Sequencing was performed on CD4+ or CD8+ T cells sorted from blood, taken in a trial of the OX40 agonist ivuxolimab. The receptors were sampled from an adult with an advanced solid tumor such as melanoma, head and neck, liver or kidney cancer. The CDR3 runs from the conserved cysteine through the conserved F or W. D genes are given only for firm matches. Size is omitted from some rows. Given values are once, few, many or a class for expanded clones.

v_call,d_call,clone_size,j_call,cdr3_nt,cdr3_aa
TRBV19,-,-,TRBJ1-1,TGTGCCAGTAGTATCGGCACACTTTACACTGAAGCTTTCTTT,CASSIGTLYTEAFF
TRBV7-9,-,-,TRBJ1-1,TGTGCCAGCAGCTCGATACGGACAGCAGCGAACACTGAAGCTTTCTTT,CASSSIRTAANTEAFF
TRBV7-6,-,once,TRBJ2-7,TGTGCCAGCAGCTTAGTTGGTAGTCCCAACGAGCAGTACTTC,CASSLVGSPNEQYF
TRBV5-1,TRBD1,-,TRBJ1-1,TGCGCCAGCAGCATGACAGGGGACACTGAAGCTTTCTTT,CASSMTGDTEAFF
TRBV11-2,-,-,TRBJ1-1,TGTGCCAGCAGCTCGCCGGGGAACACTGAAGCTTTCTTT,CASSSPGNTEAFF
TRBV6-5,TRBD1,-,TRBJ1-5,TGTGCCAGCAGTTACGTGCAGGGGGGCAATCAGCCCCAGCATTTT,CASSYVQGGNQPQHF
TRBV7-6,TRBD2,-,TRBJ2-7,TGTGCCAGCAGCTTGGCTAGCGGTAACGAGCAGTACTTC,CASSLASGNEQYF
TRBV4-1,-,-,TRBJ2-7,TGCGCCAGCAGCCCTCACGTAGGGGTTAACGAGCAGTACTTC,CASSPHVGVNEQYF
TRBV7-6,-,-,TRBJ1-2,TGTGCCAGCAGCCTTGATCCTGACAGGAGTGGGGACAATTCCTACACCTTC,CASSLDPDRSGDNSYTF
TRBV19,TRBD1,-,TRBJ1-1,TGTGCCAGTAGTATGACAGGGGGCAACACTGAAGCTTTCTTT,CASSMTGGNTEAFF
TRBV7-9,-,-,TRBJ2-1,TGTGCCAGCAGGTTCGGGGGCGCAGTTTACGATGAGCAGTTCTTC,CASRFGGAVYDEQFF
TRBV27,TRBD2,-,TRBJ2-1,TGTGCCAGCAGTTTACCCGCCGTGACTAGCGCCCACAATGAGCAGTTCTTC,CASSLPAVTSAHNEQFF
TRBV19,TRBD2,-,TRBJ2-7,TGTGCCAGTAGTATAGGAGACGGGGGGACCCTCTACGAGCAGTACTTC,CASSIGDGGTLYEQYF
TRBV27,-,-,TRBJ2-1,TGTGCCAGCAGTAAGCGGACAAGCAAGAATGAGCAGTTCTTC,CASSKRTSKNEQFF
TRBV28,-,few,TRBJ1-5,TGTGCCAGCAGTGTCGACTGGGATCAGCCCCAGCATTTT,CASSVDWDQPQHF
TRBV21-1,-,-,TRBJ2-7,TGTGCCTGCCCAGGGGATTCGTACTTC,CACPGDSYF
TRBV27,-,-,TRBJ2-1,TGTGCCAGCAGTTACAGGGCCGGGCGAATGGGGCAGTTCTTC,CASSYRAGRMGQFF
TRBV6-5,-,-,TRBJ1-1,TGTGCCAGCAGTTACTCGGTACACAGGGATGAAGCTTTCTTT,CASSYSVHRDEAFF
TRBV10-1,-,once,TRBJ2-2,TGCGCCAGCAGTCGCCTAGCTGGCGGCGCCGGGGAGCTGTTTTTT,CASSRLAGGAGELFF
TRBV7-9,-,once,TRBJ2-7,TGTGCCAGCAGCTCCGGGGCCCCAGGGGGGTACGAGCAGTACTTC,CASSSGAPGGYEQYF
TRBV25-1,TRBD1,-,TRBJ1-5,TGTGCCAGCCTACAGGGGAAGAGGAGGCAGCCCCAGCATTTT,CASLQGKRRQPQHF
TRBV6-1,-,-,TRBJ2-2,TGTGCCAGCAGTGAAGCGCTTCGGGTGGCGTCTAACACCGGGGAGCTGTTTTTT,CASSEALRVASNTGELFF
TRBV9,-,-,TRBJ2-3,TGTGCCAGCAGCTCCCGGGACTGGCTGGGGGGCACAGATACGCAGTATTTT,CASSSRDWLGGTDTQYF
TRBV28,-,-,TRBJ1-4,TGTGCCAGCAGTGGGATACAGGGTACCTTCGGGGAACTGTTTTTT,CASSGIQGTFGELFF
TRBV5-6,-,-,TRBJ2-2,TGTGCCAGCAGCTTCGGGAATGACTTACCCGGGGAGCTGTTTTTT,CASSFGNDLPGELFF
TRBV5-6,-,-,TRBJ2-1,TGTGCCAGCAGCACCCCGGCTCATGGGTACAATGAGCAGTTCTTC,CASSTPAHGYNEQFF
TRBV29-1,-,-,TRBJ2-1,TGCAGCGTTGAACGGGCAGGGGTGGGTGAGCAGTTCTTC,CSVERAGVGEQFF
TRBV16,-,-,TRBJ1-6,TGTGCCAGCAGAACAGGGTTGGGGATCAATTCACCCCTCCACTTT,CASRTGLGINSPLHF
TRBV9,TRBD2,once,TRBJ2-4,TGTGCCAGCAGCGTAGGACTAGCGGGCGCCAAAAACATTCAGTACTTC,CASSVGLAGAKNIQYF
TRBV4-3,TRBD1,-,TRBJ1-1,TGCGCCAGCAGCCCGGACAGGTGGAACACTGAAGCTTTCTTT,CASSPDRWNTEAFF
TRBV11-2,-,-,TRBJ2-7,TGTGCCAGCAGCTCCCCGCGGGGTACCTACGAGCAGTACTTC,CASSSPRGTYEQYF
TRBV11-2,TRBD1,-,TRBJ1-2,TGTGCCAGCAGCTTAGAATCAGGGGGAGGCTATGGCTACACCTTC,CASSLESGGGYGYTF
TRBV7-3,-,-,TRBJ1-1,TGTGCCAGCAGCCCTTCAAGCAGGGGTAACACTGAAGCTTTCTTT,CASSPSSRGNTEAFF
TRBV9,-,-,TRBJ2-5,TGTGCCAGCAGCGCCGCGGGAAACCAAGAGACCCAGTACTTC,CASSAAGNQETQYF
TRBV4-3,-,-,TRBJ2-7,TGCGCCAGCAGCCAAGGGGTTTCGGGCAGGGTGTCCTACGAGCAGTACTTC,CASSQGVSGRVSYEQYF
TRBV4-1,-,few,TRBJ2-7,TGCGCCAGCAGCCAACAGGGAAACTACGAGCAGTACTTC,CASSQQGNYEQYF
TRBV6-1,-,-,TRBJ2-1,TGTGCCAGCAGTGAAATGGAGGGGGCCAGTTACAATGAGCAGTTCTTC,CASSEMEGASYNEQFF
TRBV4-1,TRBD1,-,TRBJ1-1,TGCGCCAGCAGCCACATCGACAGGGGGAGCGGGGACACTGAAGCTTTCTTT,CASSHIDRGSGDTEAFF
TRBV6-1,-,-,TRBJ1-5,TGTGCCAGCAGTCAAGTAGAGGGGGGGCCACCGGTAGGTCAGCCCCAGCATTTT,CASSQVEGGPPVGQPQHF
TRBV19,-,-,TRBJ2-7,TGTGCCAGTAGTATGTACGAGAGCGGCGAGCAGTACTTC,CASSMYESGEQYF
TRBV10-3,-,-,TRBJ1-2,TGTGCCATCAGCACAGTTGCTAACTATGGCTACACCTTC,CAISTVANYGYTF
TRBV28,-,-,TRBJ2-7,TGTGCCAGCAGTTTATGGTCCCCGCCCTCCGAGCAGTACTTC,CASSLWSPPSEQYF
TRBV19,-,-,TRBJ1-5,TGTGCCAGTAGGAATAGCAATCAGCCCCAGCATTTT,CASRNSNQPQHF
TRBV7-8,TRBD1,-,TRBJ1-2,TGTGCCAGCAGCTTAACGACAGGGGTGGTTGATGGCTACACCTTC,CASSLTTGVVDGYTF
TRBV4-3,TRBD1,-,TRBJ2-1,TGCGCCAGCAGCCAAGGGACAGGGATATACAATGAGCAGTTCTTC,CASSQGTGIYNEQFF
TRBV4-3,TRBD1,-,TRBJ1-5,TGCGCCAGCAGCCAAGATTTGGACAGGGAGGTTTATCAGCCCCAGCATTTT,CASSQDLDREVYQPQHF
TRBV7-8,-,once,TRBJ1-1,TGTGCCAGCAGCTTAGCGGGAGGGGTGAACACTGAAGCTTTCTTT,CASSLAGGVNTEAFF
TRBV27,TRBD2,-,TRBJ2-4,TGTGCCAGCAGTCCCCGACTAGCGGGGGAAAACATTCAGTACTTC,CASSPRLAGENIQYF
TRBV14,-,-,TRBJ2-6,TGTGCCAGCAGCCCTAGGGTGCTGGCTGGGGCCAACGTCCTGACTTTC,CASSPRVLAGANVLTF
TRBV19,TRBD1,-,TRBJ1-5,TGTGCCTCAAAACAGGGGGCGCCGGATCAGCCCCAGCATTTT,CASKQGAPDQPQHF